Each of the 12 T cell receptor beta chains below was sequenced from the same sample in a study of T cell responses to AZD1222 COVID-19 vaccine. Generated by immunoSEQ multiplex PCR, the TCRdb table keeps only in-frame clones and is missing some. Of 95,000 to 150,000 clones in the sample, more than 80% are singletons; the top ten hold 3.5% to 5%. This specimen was peripheral blood, taken on day 0 of AZD1222 vaccination. Source of these receptors: an adult in good health.

This chain joins TRBV7-2 and TRBJ1-1; TRBD1 might be the D (5 bases). Trimming left V 5 bases short and J 11 bases short, with 24 bases between. Germline CDR1 SGHTA, CDR2 FQGNSA. This CDR3 is built from 15 residues. Written as DNA, the CDR3 is TGTGCCAGCAGCCTCGGGGGGGGGACCGTTGTCAACGCTTTCTTT. This translates into CASSLGGGTVVNAFF.

The rearrangement uses TRBV27 and TRBJ2-7; 10 bases align to TRBD1. Germline CDR1 reads MNHEY; CDR2 reads SMNVEV (reference sequence). V was pared by 6 bases and J by 7 bases, with 6 bases of the junction left unmatched. The CDR3 totals 13 residues. As DNA, the CDR3 is TGTGCCAGCAGCCGGACAGGGGGGCGGGAGCAGTACTTC. Protein: CASSRTGGREQYF.

The chain carries TRBV19 and TRBJ1-6, with 10 bases identical to TRBD1. The germline CDR1 and CDR2 sequences are LNHDA and SQIVND (reference sequence). With 8 bases clipped from V and 9 bases from J, the junction kept 13 bases outside the gene matches. CDR3 length: 16 residues. The CDR3 reads CASQNPAGQGVSPLHF. The CDR3 DNA reads TGTGCCAGTCAAAATCCGGCCGGACAGGGGGTTTCACCCCTCCACTTT.

The chain links TRBV2 to TRBJ2-3; a possible D gene is TRBD1 (6 bases). V lost 3 bases and J 1 base, leaving 11 bases between the germline ends. This CDR3 is 15 amino acids long. The germline V gene has CDR1 SNHLY and CDR2 FYNNEI. The CDR3 sequence is CASSDRGEGTDTQYF. As DNA, the CDR3 is TGTGCCAGCAGTGACAGGGGCGAGGGCACAGATACGCAGTATTTT.

The V gene is TRBV5-6, the J gene TRBJ2-3; TRBD2 matches at 9 bases. V was pared by 4 bases and J by 4 bases, with 10 bases of the junction left unmatched. The CDR3 loop spans 16 amino acids. Germline CDR1 is SGHDT and CDR2 is YYEEEE. CDR3 region: CASSLIGRGGPDTQYF. The CDR3 DNA follows: TGTGCCAGCAGCCTGATAGGGCGGGGGGGCCCAGATACGCAGTATTTT.

This rearrangement joins TRBV6-5 to TRBJ1-1, with 7 positions matching TRBD1. The CDR3 runs 15 residues. Germline V gene lookup returns CDR1 MNHEY and CDR2 SVGAGI. J lost 5 bases, V lost 4 bases, and 10 bases had no gene match. The CDR3 protein is CASSSSGTAETEAFF. The CDR3 bases are TGTGCCAGCAGTTCATCAGGGACAGCGGAAACTGAAGCTTTCTTT.

V gene TRBV14 combines with J gene TRBJ1-5; the D gene is possibly TRBD1 (5 bases). Trimming stripped 4 bases from V and 4 bases from J, with 8 bases between. Germline CDR1 is SGHDN and CDR2 is FVKESK. This CDR3 has 13 amino acids. In DNA, the CDR3 is TGTGCCAGCAGCCCAGGGATAAATCAGCCCCAGCATTTT. This translates into CASSPGINQPQHF.

The gene calls are TRBV2 and TRBJ1-5; TRBD1 is a possible D gene (5 bases). The CDR3 runs 16 residues. Looked up from germline, CDR1 is SNHLY and CDR2 is FYNNEI. V shed 4 bases and J shed 5 bases, with 18 bases lying between them. The CDR3 DNA reads as TGTGCCAGCAGTGCGCTGGGGACCCACTTACATCAGCCCCAGCATTTT. It yields the protein CASSALGTHLHQPQHF.

This clone was detected a few times. The rearrangement links TRBV5-6 to TRBJ2-3, with unresolved D. CDR3 length: 13 residues. Trimming left V 0 bases short and J 6 bases short, with 8 bases between. Germline V gene lookup returns CDR1 SGHDT and CDR2 YYEEEE. CDR3 in amino acids: CASSLGGPDTQYF. CDR3 DNA: TGTGCCAGCAGCTTGGGCGGTCCGGATACGCAGTATTTT.

This CDR3 reads CASSFTANTEAFF. The DNA for the CDR3 is TGTGCCAGCAGCTTTACTGCGAACACTGAAGCTTTCTTT. The rearrangement uses TRBV12-3 or TRBV12-4 and TRBJ1-1, with D uncertain. V was pared by 6 bases and J by 1 base, with 9 bases between. CDR3 length equals 13 residues.

The chain recombines TRBV7-9 with TRBJ2-5; D remains unclear. V was pared by 3 bases and J by 2 bases, with 1 base between. The CDR3 spans 11 residues. Germline CDR1 is SEHNR and CDR2 is FQNEAQ (reference sequence). This CDR3 reads CASSFQETQYF. The CDR3 region has the DNA TGTGCCAGCAGCTTTCAAGAGACCCAGTACTTC.

The chain links TRBV7-9 to TRBJ1-5; D is possibly TRBD1 (5 bases). Germline V gene sequence: CDR1 SEHNR, CDR2 FQNEAQ (reference sequence). Trimming took 3 bases from V and 2 from J, leaving 11 bases between them. The CDR3 is made up of 15 amino acids. The CDR3: CASSLAGYGNQPQHF. The CDR3 bases are TGTGCCAGCAGCTTGGCAGGGTATGGCAATCAGCCCCAGCATTTT.